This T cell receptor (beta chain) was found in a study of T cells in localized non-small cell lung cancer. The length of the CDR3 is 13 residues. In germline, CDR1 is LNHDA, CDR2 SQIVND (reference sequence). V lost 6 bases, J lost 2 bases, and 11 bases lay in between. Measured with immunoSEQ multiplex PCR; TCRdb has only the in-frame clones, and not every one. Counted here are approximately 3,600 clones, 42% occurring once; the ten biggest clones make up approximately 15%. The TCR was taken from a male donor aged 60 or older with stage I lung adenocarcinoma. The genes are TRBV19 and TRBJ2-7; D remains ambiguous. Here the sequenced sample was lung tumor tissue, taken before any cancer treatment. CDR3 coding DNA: TGTGCCAGTAGGGCAGGACCAACCTACGAGCAGTACTTC. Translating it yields CASRAGPTYEQYF.